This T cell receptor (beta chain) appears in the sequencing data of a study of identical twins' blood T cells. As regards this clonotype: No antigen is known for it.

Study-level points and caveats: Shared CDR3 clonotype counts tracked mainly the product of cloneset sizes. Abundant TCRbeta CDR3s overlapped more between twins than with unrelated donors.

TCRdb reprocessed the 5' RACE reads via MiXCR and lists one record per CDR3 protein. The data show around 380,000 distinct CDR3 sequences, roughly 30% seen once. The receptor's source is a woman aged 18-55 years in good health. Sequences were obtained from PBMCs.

The CDR3 reads CASSYLGDQPQHF. The CDR3 coding sequence is TGTGCCAGCAGTTACTTGGGGGATCAGCCCCAGCATTTT. This chain uses TRBV6-6 with TRBJ1-5, with TRBD1 as a possible D gene (5 bases). CDR1 MNHNY and CDR2 SVGAGI come from the germline V gene (reference sequence). Trimming removed 1 base from V and 5 bases from J, with 6 bases in between. The CDR3 is 13 amino acids.